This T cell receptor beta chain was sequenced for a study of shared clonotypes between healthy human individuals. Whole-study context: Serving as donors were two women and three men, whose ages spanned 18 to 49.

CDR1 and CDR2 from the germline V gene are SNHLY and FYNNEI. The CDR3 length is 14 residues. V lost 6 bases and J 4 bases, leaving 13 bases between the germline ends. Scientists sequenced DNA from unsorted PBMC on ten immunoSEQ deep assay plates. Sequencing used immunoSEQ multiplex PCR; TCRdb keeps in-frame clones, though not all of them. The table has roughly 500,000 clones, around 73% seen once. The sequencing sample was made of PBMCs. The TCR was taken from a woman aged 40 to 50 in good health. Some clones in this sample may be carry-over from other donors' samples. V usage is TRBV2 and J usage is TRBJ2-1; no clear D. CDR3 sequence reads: CASSAGIGYNEQFF. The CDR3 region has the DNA TGTGCCAGCAGCGCCGGCATAGGGTACAATGAGCAGTTCTTC.